This T cell receptor (beta chain) was recorded in a study of T cells in Graves' hyperthyroidism and ophthalmopathy. This clonotype was counted only a few times. Losses at the gene ends were 5 bases for V and 0 bases for J; bases not matched to a gene: 6. This CDR3 spans 17 amino acids. TCR beta CDR3 regions were amplified from RNA transcripts. First-round RT-PCR of the TCR CDR3 relied on the HTBI primer set. One entry per CDR3 protein results from TCRdb running MiXCR on the multiplex PCR reads. Counted here are approximately 420,000 distinct CDR3 sequences, 15% occurring once; the ten biggest clones make up approximately 32%.

The V and J genes are TRBV12-3 or TRBV12-4 and TRBJ2-4; TRBD2 matches 11 bases. This clonotype originated in a woman aged 25 to 39 with Graves' hyperthyroidism. Material for sequencing was blood. In DNA, the CDR3 is TGTGCCAGCAGTACTTTAGCGGGAGGGCTAGCCAAAAACATTCAGTACTTC. Its protein product is CASSTLAGGLAKNIQYF.